This T cell receptor beta chain originates from a study of beta chain features in type 1 diabetes. Study-level results: When Type 1 diabetes patients were examined, their TCRB CDR3s proved moderately but significantly shorter in all four CD4+ subsets.

Since all of the isolated RNA was reverse transcribed, expressed TCRB transcripts were what got sequenced. Generated by immunoSEQ multiplex PCR, the TCRdb table keeps only in-frame clones and is missing some. The sample shows hundreds of thousands of clones, 11% to 15% of them seen only once. The V and J ends lost 4 bases and 1 base respectively, with 10 bases between them. CDR1 is SGHDN and CDR2 is FVKESK in the germline V gene. This CDR3 contains 14 residues. About this clone itself: Its specificity is unknown.

This chain links TRBV14 with TRBJ1-1; D gene unclear. Input material: naive CD4+ T cells from blood. The TCR sequence derives from a young man with type 1 diabetes. The CDR3 region has the DNA TGTGCCAGCAGCCTTTACATAGGGAACACTGAAGCTTTCTTT. Its protein is CASSLYIGNTEAFF.